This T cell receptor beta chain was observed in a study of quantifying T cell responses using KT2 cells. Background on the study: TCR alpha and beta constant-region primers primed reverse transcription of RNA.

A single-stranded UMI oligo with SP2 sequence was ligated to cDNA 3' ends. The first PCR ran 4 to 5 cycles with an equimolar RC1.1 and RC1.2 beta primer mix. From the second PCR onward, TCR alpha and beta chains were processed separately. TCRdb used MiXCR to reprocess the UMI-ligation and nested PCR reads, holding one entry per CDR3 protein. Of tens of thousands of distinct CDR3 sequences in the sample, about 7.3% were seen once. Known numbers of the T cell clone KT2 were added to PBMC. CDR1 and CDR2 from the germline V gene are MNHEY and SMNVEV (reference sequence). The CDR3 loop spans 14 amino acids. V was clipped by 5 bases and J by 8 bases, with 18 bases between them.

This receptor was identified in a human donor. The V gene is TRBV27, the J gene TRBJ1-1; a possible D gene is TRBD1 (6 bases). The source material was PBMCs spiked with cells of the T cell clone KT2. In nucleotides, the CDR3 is TGTGCCAGCAGTCGAACAGGGAATATTCGCGAAGCTTTCTTT. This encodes CASSRTGNIREAFF.